This TCR beta chain was captured in a study of CDR3 diversity in severe acne. Germline CDR1 and CDR2: DFQATT and SNEGSKA (reference sequence). This CDR3 comprises 13 residues. The V and J ends lost 3 bases and 6 bases respectively, with 11 bases between them. TCRdb independently ran MiXCR on the PCR reads; one entry per CDR3 protein. The sample contains some 84,000 distinct CDR3 sequences, under 65% of which appear only once. The sample taken for sequencing was blood. This clonotype was obtained from a male donor in good health, without acne. The V gene is TRBV20-1, the J gene TRBJ2-2; TRBD2 might be the D (5 bases). The CDR3 DNA reads TGCAGTGCTAGGCCGATCGGGGCCGGGGAGCTGTTTTTT. Translated: CSARPIGAGELFF.